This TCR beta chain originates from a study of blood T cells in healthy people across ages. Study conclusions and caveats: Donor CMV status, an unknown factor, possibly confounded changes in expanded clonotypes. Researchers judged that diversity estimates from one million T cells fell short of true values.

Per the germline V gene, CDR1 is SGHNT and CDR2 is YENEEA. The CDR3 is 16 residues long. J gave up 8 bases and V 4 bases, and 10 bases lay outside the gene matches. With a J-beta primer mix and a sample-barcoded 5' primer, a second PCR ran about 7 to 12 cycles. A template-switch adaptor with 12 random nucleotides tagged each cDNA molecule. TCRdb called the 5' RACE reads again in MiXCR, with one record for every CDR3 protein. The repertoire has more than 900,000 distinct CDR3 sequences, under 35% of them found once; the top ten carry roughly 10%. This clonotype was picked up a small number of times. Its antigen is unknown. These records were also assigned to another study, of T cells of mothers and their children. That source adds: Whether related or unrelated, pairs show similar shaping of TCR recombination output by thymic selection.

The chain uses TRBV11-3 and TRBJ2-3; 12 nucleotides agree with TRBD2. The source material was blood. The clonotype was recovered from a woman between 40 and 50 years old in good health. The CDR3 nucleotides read TGTGCCAGCAGCTCATTGACTAGCGGGGGACCTGTTACGCAGTATTTT. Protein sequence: CASSSLTSGGPVTQYF.